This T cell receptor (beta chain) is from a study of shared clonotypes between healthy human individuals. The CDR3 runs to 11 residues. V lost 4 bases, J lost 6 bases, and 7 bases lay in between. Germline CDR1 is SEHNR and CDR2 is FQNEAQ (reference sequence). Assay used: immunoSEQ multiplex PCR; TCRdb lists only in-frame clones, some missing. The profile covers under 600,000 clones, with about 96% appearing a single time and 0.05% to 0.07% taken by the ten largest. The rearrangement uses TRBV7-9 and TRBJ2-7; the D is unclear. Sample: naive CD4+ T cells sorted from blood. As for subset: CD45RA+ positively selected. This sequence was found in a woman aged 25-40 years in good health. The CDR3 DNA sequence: TGTGCCAGCAGCTCGGCCCGCGAGCAGTACTTC. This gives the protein CASSSAREQYF.